Listed below are T cell receptor beta chains from one sample, sequenced in a study of blood T cell repertoires in COVID-19. Libraries were prepared by immunoSEQ multiplex PCR; TCRdb keeps only in-frame clonotypes and omits some of them. The sample includes roughly 200,000 clones, about 85% seen only once; the top ten take roughly 2.5%. Sequenced sample: PBMCs or T cells enriched from blood (not recorded which). Every receptor here comes from a woman in her twenties or thirties who had recovered from COVID-19. Both conserved end residues are part of each CDR3. A D gene is named only where the DNA matches it firmly. Where a row states a size, it is once, few, many or the class of an expanded clone; other rows omit it.

J: TRBJ1-2; size: NA; D: NA; V: TRBV5-5; CDR3: CASSLPSGAIHGYTF; DNA: TGTGCCAGCAGCTTGCCTTCAGGGGCTATCCATGGCTACACCTTC
J: TRBJ1-2; size: once; D: NA; V: TRBV6-5; CDR3: CASSPLGHYYGYTF; DNA: TGTGCCAGCAGCCCCCTCGGACACTACTATGGCTACACCTTC
J: TRBJ2-5; size: NA; D: TRBD2; V: TRBV9; CDR3: CASSVDGAGGQETQYF; DNA: TGTGCCAGCAGCGTAGATGGAGCGGGGGGACAAGAGACCCAGTACTTC
J: TRBJ1-5; size: NA; D: TRBD1; V: TRBV2; CDR3: CASSGGQGVNQPQHF; DNA: TGTGCCAGCAGCGGGGGACAGGGAGTCAATCAGCCCCAGCATTTT
J: TRBJ1-4; size: NA; D: NA; V: TRBV6-5; CDR3: CASSLINRDKLFF; DNA: TGTGCCAGCAGCCTAATTAACAGGGATAAACTGTTTTTT
J: TRBJ1-1; size: NA; D: NA; V: TRBV6-6; CDR3: CASSYDWGGTEAFF; DNA: TGTGCCAGCAGTTATGATTGGGGGGGCACTGAAGCTTTCTTT
J: TRBJ1-5; size: NA; D: TRBD1; V: TRBV10-3; CDR3: CAIKGAGDNQPQHF; DNA: TGTGCCATCAAGGGGGCAGGGGACAATCAGCCCCAGCATTTT
J: TRBJ2-5; size: NA; D: NA; V: TRBV4-2; CDR3: CASSQDGQGGTQYF; DNA: TGTGCCAGCAGCCAAGACGGGCAGGGAGGGACCCAGTACTTC
J: TRBJ2-2; size: NA; D: NA; V: TRBV7-2; CDR3: CASSLSRTGELFF; DNA: TGTGCCAGCAGCTTGTCGCGGACCGGGGAGCTGTTTTTT
J: TRBJ2-3; size: once; D: TRBD1; V: TRBV2; CDR3: CASSWDRGRGTDTQYF; DNA: TGTGCCAGCAGTTGGGACAGGGGAAGGGGCACAGATACGCAGTATTTT
J: TRBJ2-7; size: NA; D: NA; V: TRBV21-1; CDR3: CALYNRTRTYEQYF; DNA: TGTGCCTTATACAACAGGACGAGAACCTACGAGCAGTACTTC
J: TRBJ2-3; size: NA; D: NA; V: TRBV5-6; CDR3: CASNKRSWTEGTQYF; DNA: TGTGCCAGCAATAAACGGAGCTGGACAGAAGGTACGCAGTATTTT
J: TRBJ1-2; size: NA; D: NA; V: TRBV5-6; CDR3: CASSLQGQYGYTF; DNA: TGTGCCAGCAGCCTTCAGGGACAATATGGCTACACCTTC
J: TRBJ1-5; size: NA; D: NA; V: TRBV19; CDR3: CASSPGLNQPQHF; DNA: TGTGCCAGTAGCCCGGGTCTCAATCAGCCCCAGCATTTT
J: TRBJ2-3; size: few; D: NA; V: TRBV11-1; CDR3: CASSYGGGNTDTQYF; DNA: TGTGCCAGCAGCTATGGGGGGGGCAACACAGATACGCAGTATTTT
J: TRBJ2-1; size: few; D: NA; V: TRBV7-7; CDR3: CASSQDSSSYNEQFF; DNA: TGTGCTAGCAGCCAGGACTCCAGCTCCTACAATGAGCAGTTCTTC
J: TRBJ2-1; size: NA; D: TRBD2; V: TRBV28; CDR3: CASSSSGGADNEQFF; DNA: TGTGCCAGCAGTTCAAGCGGGGGGGCGGATAATGAGCAGTTCTTC
J: TRBJ1-1; size: few; D: TRBD1; V: TRBV10-3; CDR3: CAIRGTDSNTEAFF; DNA: TGTGCCATCAGGGGGACAGACTCGAACACTGAAGCTTTCTTT
J: TRBJ2-2; size: NA; D: TRBD1; V: TRBV9; CDR3: CASSVAPTGVAGELFF; DNA: TGTGCCAGCAGCGTAGCCCCGACAGGGGTAGCCGGGGAGCTGTTTTTT
J: TRBJ2-5; size: NA; D: TRBD2; V: TRBV9; CDR3: CASSVRIAGGQETQYF; DNA: TGTGCCAGCAGCGTTCGAATAGCGGGGGGGCAGGAGACCCAGTACTTC
J: TRBJ1-5; size: NA; D: NA; V: TRBV28; CDR3: CASSGSNQPQHF; DNA: TGTGCCAGCAGTGGCAGCAATCAGCCCCAGCATTTT
J: TRBJ2-3; size: NA; D: NA; V: TRBV28; CDR3: CASSLRSPPGLVDTQYF; DNA: TGTGCCAGCAGTTTGAGGTCTCCTCCCGGATTAGTAGATACGCAGTATTTT
J: TRBJ1-1; size: NA; D: TRBD1; V: TRBV14; CDR3: CASSPFGTGGLRTEAFF; DNA: TGTGCCAGCAGCCCTTTCGGCACAGGGGGCCTGAGGACTGAAGCTTTCTTT
J: TRBJ2-5; size: NA; D: TRBD2; V: TRBV5-1; CDR3: CASSPLTSGKETQYF; DNA: TGCGCCAGCAGCCCCCTGACTAGCGGGAAAGAGACCCAGTACTTC
J: TRBJ1-1; size: NA; D: NA; V: TRBV11-2; CDR3: CASAPERNMNTEAFF; DNA: TGTGCCAGCGCTCCGGAGCGAAATATGAACACTGAAGCTTTCTTT
J: TRBJ1-1; size: NA; D: TRBD1; V: TRBV28; CDR3: CASSFRTGEAFF; DNA: TGTGCCAGCAGTTTCCGGACAGGGGAAGCTTTCTTT
J: TRBJ1-1; size: NA; D: TRBD1; V: TRBV19; CDR3: CASSISNRGGTEAFF; DNA: TGTGCCAGTAGTATATCCAACAGGGGCGGTACTGAAGCTTTCTTT
J: TRBJ2-2; size: NA; D: NA; V: TRBV5-1; CDR3: CASSLRPTGGELFF; DNA: TGCGCCAGCAGCTTGCGCCCGACGGGCGGGGAGCTGTTTTTT
J: TRBJ2-1; size: NA; D: TRBD2; V: TRBV3-1/TRBV3-2; CDR3: CASSAGGQGNEQFF; DNA: TGTGCCAGCAGCGCGGGGGGGCAGGGCAATGAGCAGTTCTTC
J: TRBJ2-7; size: NA; D: TRBD1; V: TRBV7-3; CDR3: CASSLGQGRTYEQYF; DNA: TGTGCCAGCAGCCTCGGACAGGGGAGGACCTACGAGCAGTACTTC
J: TRBJ2-3; size: NA; D: TRBD2; V: TRBV19; CDR3: CASSRSGGSTDTQYF; DNA: TGTGCCAGTAGCCGGAGCGGGGGGAGCACAGATACGCAGTATTTT
J: TRBJ2-7; size: NA; D: NA; V: TRBV7-2; CDR3: CASSLVAGEQYF; DNA: TGTGCCAGCAGCTTAGTCGCAGGCGAGCAGTACTTC
J: TRBJ1-5; size: once; D: NA; V: TRBV19; CDR3: CASSIGRGGTGQPQHF; DNA: TGTGCCAGTAGTATCGGGCGAGGAGGGACGGGTCAGCCCCAGCATTTT
J: TRBJ1-1; size: NA; D: NA; V: TRBV9; CDR3: CASSVLTGSGTEAFF; DNA: TGTGCCAGCAGCGTCCTTACAGGGTCGGGGACTGAAGCTTTCTTT
J: TRBJ1-1; size: once; D: NA; V: TRBV27; CDR3: CASSRGTEAFF; DNA: TGTGCCAGCAGTCGCGGCACTGAAGCTTTCTTT
J: TRBJ1-2; size: NA; D: NA; V: TRBV27; CDR3: CASSLSAGERVYGYTF; DNA: TGTGCCAGCAGTTTATCTGCTGGCGAGAGGGTCTATGGCTACACCTTC
J: TRBJ1-3; size: NA; D: NA; V: TRBV5-4; CDR3: CASSLDQGLAGNTIYF; DNA: TGTGCCAGCAGCTTGGATCAGGGATTGGCTGGGAACACCATATATTTT
J: TRBJ1-2; size: NA; D: NA; V: TRBV7-8; CDR3: CASSLAIGVRTNYGYTF; DNA: TGTGCCAGCAGCTTAGCGATAGGGGTCAGAACTAACTATGGCTACACCTTC
J: TRBJ2-1; size: NA; D: NA; V: TRBV19; CDR3: CATALSHGSYNEQFF; DNA: TGTGCCACCGCCCTTTCCCACGGTTCCTACAATGAGCAGTTCTTC
J: TRBJ1-2; size: NA; D: NA; V: TRBV12-3/TRBV12-4; CDR3: CASSFTGLYGYTF; DNA: TGTGCCAGCAGTTTCACTGGGCTGTATGGCTACACCTTC
J: TRBJ2-7; size: NA; D: NA; V: TRBV6-2/TRBV6-3; CDR3: CASSYRWQGEVEQYF; DNA: TGTGCCAGCAGTTATAGGTGGCAGGGGGAGGTCGAGCAGTACTTC
J: TRBJ1-2; size: once; D: TRBD1; V: TRBV19; CDR3: CASRDRTGYTF; DNA: TGTGCCAGTAGGGACAGGACTGGCTACACCTTC
J: TRBJ2-1; size: NA; D: TRBD2; V: TRBV19; CDR3: CASTPRTLAGGYEQFF; DNA: TGTGCCAGTACCCCTAGAACACTAGCGGGGGGTTATGAGCAGTTCTTC
J: TRBJ2-1; size: NA; D: NA; V: TRBV4-2; CDR3: CASSQDMAGRYYNEQFF; DNA: TGTGCCAGCAGCCAAGATATGGCGGGACGGTATTACAATGAGCAGTTCTTC